This T cell receptor beta chain was identified during a study of blood T cell repertoires in COVID-19 (TCRdb year 2020). With regard to the full study: Samples covering the acute and convalescent phases of COVID-19 were provided by collaborators in the United States, Italy and Spain. The material from the prospective study consisted of cDNA or gDNA derived from T cells, B-cell-depleted T cells, or PBMCs. The dataset comprised deeply sampled blood TCRbeta repertoires from subjects exposed to, actively infected with, or recovered from COVID-19. The repertoires were released in a freely available public database intended as a resource for research on the immune response to SARS-CoV-2. The samples were drawn from two sources: the first 160 participants of the ongoing ImmuneRACE study, and 1,200 or so subjects contributed by 6 global collaborators. Sample metadata almost always included a de-identified subject ID, COVID-19 status, age in years and sex. Where HLA class I and class II types were available, the types were taken from metadata supplied by the sample provider, not from assay-based typing. The study at large found these results: Clinical and demographic metadata were provided uncurated, with the amount varying by source and participant.

Comment on this clone: Its antigen is unknown. No quality values exist for individual bases; no much larger clone is one base distant.

Per the germline V gene, SNHLY is the CDR1 and FYNNEI is the CDR2. The CDR3 measures 15 amino acids from cysteine to phenylalanine. The read is trimmed to its CDR3 DNA, 45 bases read in frame from base 1. Relative to germline, V is missing 4 bases and J is missing 4 bases, with 4 bases of the junction outside any gene match. TCRbeta CDR3 regions were amplified from genomic DNA by means of the immunoSEQ Assay, a bias-controlled multiplex PCR. As for how the authors treated the data: Within the assay, amplification of reference gene primers was used to estimate how many nucleated cells each sample contained. To quantify the absolute abundance of each unique TCRbeta CDR3 rearrangement, sequence reads were collapsed and filtered. For each sample, productive Simpson clonality was calculated as the square root of Simpson's diversity index across productive rearrangements. This immuneACCESS table, as held by TCRdb, lists in-frame sequences with V and J called but not all clones. Of the missing ones, under half trace to an unresolved V gene in checked studies; the others have no known cause. Clone size and V and J calls were adopted from that table, with D and trimming inferred from the DNA. This sample is represented by approximately 30,000 clones; almost 90% of them were singletons. Roughly 28% of the sample is in the top ten clones.

Each collaborating institution followed its own protocols to collect whole blood in K2EDTA tubes. Collaborator samples were shipped for TCRbeta analysis as frozen whole blood, isolated PBMCs, or DNA extracted from either sample type. The chain uses TRBV2 and TRBJ2-1; the junction holds 10 bases that match TRBD2. Input material: peripheral blood. This TCR was recovered from a human donor in a cohort sampled during active COVID-19. The DNA sequence is as follows: TGTGCCAGCAGTGTTCCTAGCGGGGGTTACAATGAGCAGTTCTTC. The encoded protein is CASSVPSGGYNEQFF.